Each of the 9 T cell receptor beta chains below was sequenced from the same sample in a study of human thymus T cells. Data came from immunoSEQ multiplex PCR; TCRdb stores just in-frame clones and leaves some out. The repertoire holds about 78,000 clones, about 96% seen once, with 0.025% to 0.04% in the top ten. Resected material from corrective heart surgery provided the thymus tissue analysed. Sequenced sample: thymus tissue. These receptors all come from a boy under two years old with a congenital heart defect but otherwise immunologically healthy.

This chain uses TRBV6-5 with TRBJ1-3; TRBD1 is a possible D gene (6 bases). Germline V CDR1 and CDR2: MNHEY, SVGAGI. Trimming shortened V by 6 bases and J by 3 bases, and 15 bases separated the two germline ends. CDR3 length: 15 amino acids. The CDR3 DNA is TGTGCCAGCAGGTCAGGACAGAGACGTGGAAACACCATATATTTT. It is translated as CASRSGQRRGNTIYF.

The V call is TRBV5-4, the J call TRBJ2-7; 7 bases match TRBD2. With 6 bases clipped from V and 0 bases from J, the junction kept 15 bases outside the gene matches. Germline V lookup: CDR1 SGHNT, CDR2 YYREEE (reference sequence). The CDR3 has 17 residues. The CDR3 coding sequence is TGTGCCAGCACCCTTGGGGGGGAAATGCCCGGCTCCTACGAGCAGTACTTC. It specifies CASTLGGEMPGSYEQYF.

This clone was seen a handful of times. The chain links TRBV10-3 to TRBJ1-1, with D uncertain. Trimming removed 2 bases from V and 1 base from J, with 14 bases in between. The CDR3 has 16 amino acids. Per germline, CDR1 ENHRY and CDR2 SYGVKD. The CDR3 protein is CAISEGRHDPNTEAFF. In DNA form, the CDR3 reads TGTGCCATCAGTGAGGGGCGCCACGATCCGAACACTGAAGCTTTCTTT.

This chain joins TRBV5-1 and TRBJ1-4; 8 nucleotides align to TRBD1. Germline CDR1 and CDR2: SGHRS and YFSETQ. The V segment lost 1 base and the J segment 8 bases; nucleotides outside the gene matches: 10. The CDR3 contains 16 residues. Here the CDR3 DNA reads TGCGCCAGCAGCTTGAATGTGGACAGGGCCAGAGAAAAACTGTTTTTT. As protein: CASSLNVDRAREKLFF.

The chain links TRBV28 to TRBJ1-1; D ambiguous. Germline V gene sequence: CDR1 MDHEN, CDR2 SYDVKM. The CDR3 spans 15 residues. Trimming took 6 bases from V and 6 from J, leaving 20 bases between them. For the CDR3, the DNA is TGTGCCAGCAGCTCCCCCTCCCCGGCCTGGGCTGAAGCTTTCTTT. Its protein is CASSSPSPAWAEAFF.

This chain uses TRBV15 with TRBJ2-5, with 10 positions matching TRBD2. This CDR3 comprises 16 residues. Germline-derived CDR1 and CDR2 are LNHNV and YYDKDF (reference sequence). The V segment lost 0 bases and the J segment 5 bases; nucleotides outside the gene matches: 6. The CDR3 spells CATSRDRLAGVETQYF. In nucleotides, the CDR3 is TGTGCCACCAGCAGAGATCGCCTAGCGGGAGTGGAGACCCAGTACTTC.

CDR3 in DNA: TGTGCCAGCAGCTTAAGGAGGGGCCGACAGCGACTAAACACCGGGGAGCTGTTTTTT. Residues: CASSLRRGRQRLNTGELFF. The chain links TRBV7-7 to TRBJ2-2; D possibly corresponds to TRBD2 (6 bases). CDR3 size: 19 residues. CDR1 and CDR2 (germline): SSHAT, FNYEAQ (reference sequence). V gave up 2 bases and J gave up 2 bases, with 21 bases separating them.

V usage is TRBV11-2 and J usage is TRBJ2-7; 7 nucleotides align to TRBD1. The CDR3 loop spans 15 amino acids. J was trimmed by 3 bases and V by 5 bases; bases with no gene match: 10. Germline assignment: CDR1 SGHAT and CDR2 FQNNGV. The CDR3 protein is CASSARIDRVYEQYF. CDR3 sequence (DNA): TGTGCCAGCAGCGCCCGAATTGACAGGGTCTACGAGCAGTACTTC.

The chain uses TRBV7-9 and TRBJ2-1, with 9 bases lining up with TRBD2. The junction had 4 bases not matched to a gene; V was cut back by 0 bases and J by 10 bases. CDR3 length: 14 amino acids. Germline-derived CDR1 and CDR2 are SEHNR and FQNEAQ (reference sequence). CDR3 residues: CASSLAAGGPEQFF. The CDR3 nucleotides read TGTGCCAGCAGCTTAGCCGCGGGAGGGCCGGAGCAGTTCTTC.